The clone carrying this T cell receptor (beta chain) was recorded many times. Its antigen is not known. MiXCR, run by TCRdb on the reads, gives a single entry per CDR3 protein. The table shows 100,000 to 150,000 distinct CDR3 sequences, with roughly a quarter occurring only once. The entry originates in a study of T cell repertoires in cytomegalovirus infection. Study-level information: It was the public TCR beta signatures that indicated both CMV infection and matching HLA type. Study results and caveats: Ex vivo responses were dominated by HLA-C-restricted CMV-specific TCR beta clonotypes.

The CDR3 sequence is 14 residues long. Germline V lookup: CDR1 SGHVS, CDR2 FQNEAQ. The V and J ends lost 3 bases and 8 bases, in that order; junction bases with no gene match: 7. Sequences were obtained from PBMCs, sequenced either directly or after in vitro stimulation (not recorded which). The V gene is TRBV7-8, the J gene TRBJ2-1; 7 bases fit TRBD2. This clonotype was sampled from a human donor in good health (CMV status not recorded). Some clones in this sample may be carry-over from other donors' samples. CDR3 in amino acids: CASSFARLADEQFF. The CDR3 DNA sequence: TGTGCCAGCAGCTTCGCGAGACTAGCAGATGAGCAGTTCTTC.